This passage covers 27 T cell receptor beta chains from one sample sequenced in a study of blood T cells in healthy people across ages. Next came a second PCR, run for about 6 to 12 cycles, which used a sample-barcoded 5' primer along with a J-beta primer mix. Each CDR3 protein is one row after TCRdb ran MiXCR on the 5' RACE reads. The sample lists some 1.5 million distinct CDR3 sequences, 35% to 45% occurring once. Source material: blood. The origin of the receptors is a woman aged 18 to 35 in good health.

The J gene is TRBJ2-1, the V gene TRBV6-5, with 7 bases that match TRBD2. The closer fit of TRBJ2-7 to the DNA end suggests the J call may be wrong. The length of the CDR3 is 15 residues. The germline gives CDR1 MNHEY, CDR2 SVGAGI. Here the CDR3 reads CASSSAGVSYNEQYF. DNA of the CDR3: TGTGCCAGCTCATCTGCGGGAGTGTCCTACAATGAGCAGTACTTC.

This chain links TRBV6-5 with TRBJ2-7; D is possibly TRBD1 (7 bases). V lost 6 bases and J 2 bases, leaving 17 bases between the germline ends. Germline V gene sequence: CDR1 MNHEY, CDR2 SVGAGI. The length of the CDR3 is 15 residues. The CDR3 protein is CASSPGGGLAYEQYF. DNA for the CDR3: TGTGCCAGCAGCCCCGGAGGGGGCCTAGCCTACGAGCAGTACTTC.

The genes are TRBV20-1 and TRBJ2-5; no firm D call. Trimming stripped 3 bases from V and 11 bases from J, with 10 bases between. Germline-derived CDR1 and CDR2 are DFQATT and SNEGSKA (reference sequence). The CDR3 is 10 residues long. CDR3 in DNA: TGCAGTGCTAGTTCCAATGAGCAGTACTTC. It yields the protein CSASSNEQYF.

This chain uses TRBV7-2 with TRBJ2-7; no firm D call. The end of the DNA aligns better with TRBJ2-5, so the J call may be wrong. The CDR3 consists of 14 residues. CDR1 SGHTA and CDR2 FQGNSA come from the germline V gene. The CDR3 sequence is CASSVVGWGETQYF. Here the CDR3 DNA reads TGTGCCAGCAGCGTAGTTGGCTGGGGAGAGACCCAGTACTTC.

For the CDR3, the DNA is TGTGCCGCCGGGGGGACTAACTATGGCTACACCTTC. Residues: CAAGGTNYGYTF. This chain links TRBV4-2 with TRBJ1-2, with D tentatively TRBD1 (5 bases). Germline V gene lookup returns CDR1 LGHNA and CDR2 YNFKEQ. Trimming stripped 11 bases from V and 0 bases from J, with 10 bases between. The CDR3 is 12 residues long.

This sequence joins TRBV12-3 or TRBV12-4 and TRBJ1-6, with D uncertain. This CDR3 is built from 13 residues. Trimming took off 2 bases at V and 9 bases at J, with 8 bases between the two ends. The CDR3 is CASSLNFRSPLHF. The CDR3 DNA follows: TGTGCCAGCAGTTTAAATTTTCGTTCACCCCTCCACTTT.

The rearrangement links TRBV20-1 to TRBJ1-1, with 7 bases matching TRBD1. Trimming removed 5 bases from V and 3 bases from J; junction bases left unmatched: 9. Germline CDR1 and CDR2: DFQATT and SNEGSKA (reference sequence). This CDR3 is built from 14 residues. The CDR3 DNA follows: TGCAGTGCTCCGAAACCACAGGGGTACACTGAAGCTTTCTTT. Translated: CSAPKPQGYTEAFF.

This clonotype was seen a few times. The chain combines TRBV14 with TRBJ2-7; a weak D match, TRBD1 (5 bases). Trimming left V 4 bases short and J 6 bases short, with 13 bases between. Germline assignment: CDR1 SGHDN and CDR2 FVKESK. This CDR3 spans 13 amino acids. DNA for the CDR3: TGTGCCAGCAGCCCAGCTTCAGGGTCCGAGCAGTACTTC. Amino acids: CASSPASGSEQYF.

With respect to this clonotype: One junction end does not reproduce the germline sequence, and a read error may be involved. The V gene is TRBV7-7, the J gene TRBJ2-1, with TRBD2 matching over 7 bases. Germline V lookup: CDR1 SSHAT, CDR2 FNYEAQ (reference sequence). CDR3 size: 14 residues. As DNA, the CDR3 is TGTGCTAGCAGCTTAGCGGGCCCGGGGGGTGAGCAGTTCTTC. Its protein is CASSLAGPGGEQFF.

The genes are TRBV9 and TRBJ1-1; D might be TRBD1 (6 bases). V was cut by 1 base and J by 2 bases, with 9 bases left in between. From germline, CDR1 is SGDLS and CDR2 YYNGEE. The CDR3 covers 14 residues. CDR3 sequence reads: CASSVNRDNTEAFF. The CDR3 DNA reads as TGTGCCAGCAGCGTAAACAGGGACAACACTGAAGCTTTCTTT.

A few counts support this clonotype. As DNA, the CDR3 is TGCAGTGCTAGAAGCCCCCCGGGTTATAGCAATCAGCCCCAGCATTTT. It encodes CSARSPPGYSNQPQHF. The chain is built from TRBV20-1 and TRBJ1-5, with D unclear. The germline CDR1 and CDR2 sequences are DFQATT and SNEGSKA (reference sequence). The CDR3 runs to 16 residues. V was trimmed by 2 bases and J by 0 bases, leaving 14 bases between them.

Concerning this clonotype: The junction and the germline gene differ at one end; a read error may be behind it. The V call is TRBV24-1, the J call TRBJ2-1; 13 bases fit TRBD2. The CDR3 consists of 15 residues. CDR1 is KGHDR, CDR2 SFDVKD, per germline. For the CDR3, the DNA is TGTGCCGCCAGTGGTTGGACTAGCGGGAGCAATGAGCAGTTCTTC. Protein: CAASGWTSGSNEQFF.

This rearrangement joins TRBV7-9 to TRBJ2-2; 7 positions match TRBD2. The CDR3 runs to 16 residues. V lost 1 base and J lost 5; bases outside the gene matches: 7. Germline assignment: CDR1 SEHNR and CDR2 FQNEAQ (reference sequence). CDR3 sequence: CASSLGSSGPTGELFF. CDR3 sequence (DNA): TGTGCCAGCAGCTTAGGTTCTAGCGGACCTACCGGGGAGCTGTTTTTT.

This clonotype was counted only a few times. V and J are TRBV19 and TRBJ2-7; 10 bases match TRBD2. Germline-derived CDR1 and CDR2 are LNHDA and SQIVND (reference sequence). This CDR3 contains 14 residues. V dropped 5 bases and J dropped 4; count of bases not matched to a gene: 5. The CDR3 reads CASSFGLADYEQYF. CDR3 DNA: TGTGCCAGTAGTTTCGGACTAGCGGATTACGAGCAGTACTTC.

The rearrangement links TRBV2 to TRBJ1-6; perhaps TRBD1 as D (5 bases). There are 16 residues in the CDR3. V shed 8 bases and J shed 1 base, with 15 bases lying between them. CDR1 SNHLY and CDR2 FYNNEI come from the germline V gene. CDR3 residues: CASVTDGGSYNSPLHF. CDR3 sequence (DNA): TGTGCCAGCGTGACAGACGGTGGATCCTATAATTCACCCCTCCACTTT. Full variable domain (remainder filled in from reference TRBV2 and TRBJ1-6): EPEVTQTPSHQVTQMGQEVILRCVPISNHLYFYWYRQILGQKVEFLVSFYNNEISEKSEIFDDQFSVERPDGSNFTLKIRSTKLEDSAMYFCASVTDGGSYNSPLHFGNGTRLTVT.

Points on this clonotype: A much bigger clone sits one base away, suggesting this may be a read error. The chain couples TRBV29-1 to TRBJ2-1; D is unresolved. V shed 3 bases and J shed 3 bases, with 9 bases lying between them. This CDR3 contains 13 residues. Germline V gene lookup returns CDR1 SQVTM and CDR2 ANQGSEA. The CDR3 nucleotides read TGCAGCGTTGACACACCCAGCTACAATGAGCAGTTCTTC. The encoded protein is CSVDTPSYNEQFF.

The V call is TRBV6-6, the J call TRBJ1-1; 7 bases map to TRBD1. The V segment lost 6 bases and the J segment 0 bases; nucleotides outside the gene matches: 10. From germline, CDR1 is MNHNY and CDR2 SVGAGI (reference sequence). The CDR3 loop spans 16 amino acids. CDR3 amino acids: CASSPGDRQVNTEAFF. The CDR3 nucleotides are TGTGCCAGCAGCCCTGGGGACAGACAAGTGAACACTGAAGCTTTCTTT.

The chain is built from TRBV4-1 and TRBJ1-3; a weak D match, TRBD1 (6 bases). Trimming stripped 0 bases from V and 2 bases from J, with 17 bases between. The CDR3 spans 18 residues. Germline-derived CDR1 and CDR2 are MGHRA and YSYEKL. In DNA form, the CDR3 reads TGCGCCAGCAGCCAAGATCTTGGCAGGGGATGGGCTGGAAACACCATATATTTT. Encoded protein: CASSQDLGRGWAGNTIYF.

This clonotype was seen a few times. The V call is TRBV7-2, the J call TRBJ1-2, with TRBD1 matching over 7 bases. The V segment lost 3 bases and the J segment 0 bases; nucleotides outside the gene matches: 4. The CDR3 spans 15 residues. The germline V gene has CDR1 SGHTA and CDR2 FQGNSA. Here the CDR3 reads CASSLGQPSNYGYTF. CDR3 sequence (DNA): TGTGCCAGCAGCTTGGGACAGCCCTCTAACTATGGCTACACCTTC.

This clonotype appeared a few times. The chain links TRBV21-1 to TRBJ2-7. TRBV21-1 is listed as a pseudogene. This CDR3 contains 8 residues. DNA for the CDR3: TGTGCCAACTACGAGCAGTACTTC. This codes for CANYEQYF.

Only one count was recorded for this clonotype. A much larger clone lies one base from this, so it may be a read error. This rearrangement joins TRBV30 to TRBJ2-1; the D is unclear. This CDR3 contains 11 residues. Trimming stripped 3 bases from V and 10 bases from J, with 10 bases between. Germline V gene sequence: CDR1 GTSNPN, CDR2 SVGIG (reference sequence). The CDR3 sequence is CAWSLVKEQFF. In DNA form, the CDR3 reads TGTGCCTGGAGCCTAGTAAAGGAGCAGTTCTTC.

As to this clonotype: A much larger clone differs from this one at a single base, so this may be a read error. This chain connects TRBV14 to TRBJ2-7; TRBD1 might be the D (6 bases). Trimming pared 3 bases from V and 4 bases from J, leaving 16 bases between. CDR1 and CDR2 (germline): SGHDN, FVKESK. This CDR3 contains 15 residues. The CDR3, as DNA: TGTGCCAGCAGCCAGGATGACAGGTTGGGGTACGAGCAGTACTTC. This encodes CASSQDDRLGYEQYF.

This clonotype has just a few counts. Here the CDR3 DNA reads TGTGCCAGCAGACCAGCCTCAGGGCCCCACGAGCAGTACTTC. Protein: CASRPASGPHEQYF. V gene TRBV6-6 combines with J gene TRBJ2-7, with a weak D call TRBD1 (5 bases). There are 14 residues in the CDR3. V shed 6 bases and J shed 5 bases, with 17 bases lying between them. Germline V CDR1 and CDR2: MNHNY, SVGAGI (reference sequence).

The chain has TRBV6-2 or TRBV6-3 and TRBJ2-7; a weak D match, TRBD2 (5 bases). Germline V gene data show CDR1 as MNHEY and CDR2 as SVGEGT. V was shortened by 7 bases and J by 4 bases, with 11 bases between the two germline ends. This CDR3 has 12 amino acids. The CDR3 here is CASTRTGYEQYF. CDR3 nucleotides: TGTGCCAGCACTCGGACTGGTTACGAGCAGTACTTC.

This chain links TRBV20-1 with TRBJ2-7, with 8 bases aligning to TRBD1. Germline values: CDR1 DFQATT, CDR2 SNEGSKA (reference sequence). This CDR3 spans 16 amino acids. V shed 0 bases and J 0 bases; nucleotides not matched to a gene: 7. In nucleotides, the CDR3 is TGCAGTGCTAGAGATTTTAGGACAGGGAACTCCTACGAGCAGTACTTC. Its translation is CSARDFRTGNSYEQYF.

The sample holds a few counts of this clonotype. For the CDR3, the DNA is TGCAGTGCTAGGCGAGACAGGAGTAGCAATCAGCCCCAGCATTTT. Encoded protein: CSARRDRSSNQPQHF. The chain combines TRBV20-1 with TRBJ1-5, with D possibly being TRBD1 (6 bases). The CDR3 has 15 residues. Trimming stripped 3 bases from V and 0 bases from J, with 12 bases between. From germline, CDR1 is DFQATT and CDR2 SNEGSKA (reference sequence).

The CDR3 reads CASTRYGGDTQYF. The CDR3 nucleotides read TGTGCCAGTACCCGGTACGGTGGGGATACGCAGTATTTT. The rearrangement links TRBV6-2 or TRBV6-3 to TRBJ2-3; D gene unclear. The CDR3 is 13 residues long. V shed 9 bases and J shed 6 bases, with 16 bases lying between them. The germline gives CDR1 MNHEY, CDR2 SVGEGT.